This entry lists 18 T cell receptor beta chains sequenced from one sample in a study of blood T cell repertoires in COVID-19. TCRdb's table, derived via immunoSEQ multiplex PCR, lists solely in-frame clones and lacks some. The profile shows around 77,000 clones, approximately 84% of them singletons. Source material: peripheral blood. Receptors originate from a man aged 65 to 85 with active or convalescent COVID-19.

The rearrangement uses TRBV20-1 and TRBJ2-7; D uncertain. The V end was cut by 3 bases, the J end by 6 bases, with 12 bases between. The CDR3 loop spans 12 amino acids. CDR1 is DFQATT and CDR2 is SNEGSKA in the germline V gene (reference sequence). The CDR3 DNA reads TGCAGTGCTAGTAACAGCCTTGGCGAGCAGTACTTC. It specifies CSASNSLGEQYF.

The rearrangement joins TRBV30 to TRBJ1-5; D gene ambiguous. V lost 0 bases, J lost 4 bases, and 7 bases lay in between. The CDR3 extends over 13 amino acids. CDR1 GTSNPN and CDR2 SVGIG come from the germline V gene (reference sequence). The CDR3 protein is CAWSVDSNQPQHF. The DNA of the CDR3 is TGTGCCTGGAGTGTAGACTCAAATCAGCCCCAGCATTTT.

The chain joins TRBV30 to TRBJ2-1, with D possibly being TRBD1 (5 bases). This CDR3 is built from 15 residues. V was clipped by 1 base and J by 0 bases, with 10 bases between them. CDR1 is GTSNPN, CDR2 SVGIG, per germline (reference sequence). The CDR3 nucleotides read TGTGCCTGGAGTGGGGGCAAGAGCTCCTACAATGAGCAGTTCTTC. It encodes CAWSGGKSSYNEQFF.

The V call is TRBV7-2, the J call TRBJ2-2; D remains ambiguous. The CDR3 consists of 13 residues. Trimming stripped 5 bases from V and 6 bases from J, with 10 bases between. Germline V gene sequence: CDR1 SGHTA, CDR2 FQGNSA. CDR3 nucleotide sequence: TGTGCCAGCAGCCAACAAATATCCGGGGAGCTGTTTTTT. This translates into CASSQQISGELFF.

The V call is TRBV4-2, the J call TRBJ2-3, with D uncertain. Germline V gene data show CDR1 as LGHNA and CDR2 as YNFKEQ. Trimming cost V 0 bases and J 2 bases, with 9 bases left between them. The CDR3 covers 15 residues. The CDR3 bases are TGTGCCAGCAGCCAAGACCGGGTATTCACAGATACGCAGTATTTT. Amino acids: CASSQDRVFTDTQYF.

The genes are TRBV19 and TRBJ1-5; D is ambiguous. The CDR3 covers 13 residues. V gave up 7 bases and J gave up 6 bases, with 13 bases separating them. CDR1 is LNHDA, CDR2 SQIVND, per germline (reference sequence). CDR3 protein: CASTSTAGQPQHF. DNA for the CDR3: TGTGCCAGTACGTCAACCGCCGGTCAGCCCCAGCATTTT.

This chain links TRBV28 with TRBJ2-3, with 8 bases aligning to TRBD1. Germline CDR1 is MDHEN and CDR2 is SYDVKM. Trimming took 6 bases from V and 6 from J; bases not matched to a gene: 8. CDR3 size: 14 residues. The DNA of the CDR3 is TGTGCCAGCAGCCCGGGACAGGATATCGATACGCAGTATTTT. This encodes CASSPGQDIDTQYF.

The chain joins TRBV2 to TRBJ2-7; TRBD2 aligns across 9 bases. The CDR3 spans 14 residues. Germline V gives CDR1 SNHLY, CDR2 FYNNEI. The V gene end was trimmed by 7 bases and the J gene end by 3 bases; junction bases not matched to a gene: 7. The CDR3 coding sequence is TGTGCCAGCACCCCGGGACTAGCCCGCTACGAGCAGTACTTC. As protein: CASTPGLARYEQYF.

V is TRBV2 and J is TRBJ2-5; 8 bases fit TRBD2. Germline V gene lookup returns CDR1 SNHLY and CDR2 FYNNEI. V shed 9 bases, J shed 3 bases, and the junction held 6 bases outside the gene matches. This CDR3 region has 13 residues. CDR3 loop: CASQGLVKETQYF. The CDR3 nucleotides are TGTGCCAGTCAGGGACTAGTGAAAGAGACCCAGTACTTC.

The chain is built from TRBV6-2 or TRBV6-3 and TRBJ2-1; TRBD2 matches 11 bases. The germline CDR1 and CDR2 sequences are MNHEY and SVGEGT. CDR3 length equals 18 residues. The ends lost 2 bases at V and 6 bases at J; junction bases unmatched: 12. The CDR3 sequence is CASSYPRLAGKVVNEQFF. In DNA, the CDR3 is TGTGCCAGCAGTTACCCAAGACTAGCGGGAAAGGTCGTCAATGAGCAGTTCTTC.

The chain recombines TRBV12-3 or TRBV12-4 with TRBJ2-3, with D hard to call. This CDR3 region has 12 residues. Trimming took 5 bases from V and 2 from J, leaving 5 bases between them. CDR3 loop: CASSPNTDTQYF. As DNA, the CDR3 is TGTGCCAGCAGTCCTAACACAGATACGCAGTATTTT.

The chain carries TRBV3-1 (or the pseudogene TRBV3-2) and TRBJ1-2; D remains ambiguous. This CDR3 spans 13 amino acids. V lost 1 base and J lost 7, with 10 bases in between. Germline CDR1 is LGHDT and CDR2 is YNNKEL (reference sequence). The CDR3 DNA follows: TGTGCCAGCAGCCAAGCAGAGGCTGGTGGCTACACCTTC. Translating it yields CASSQAEAGGYTF.

J is TRBJ1-3 and V is TRBV4-3, with a possible D match to TRBD1 (6 bases). The CDR3 is 15 amino acids. Germline V gene sequence: CDR1 LGHNA, CDR2 YSLEER. Trimming stripped 1 base from V and 3 bases from J, with 10 bases between. This CDR3 reads CASSQVTGIGNTIYF. CDR3 DNA sequence: TGCGCCAGCAGCCAAGTGACAGGAATTGGAAACACCATATATTTT.

The chain recombines TRBV3-1 (or the pseudogene TRBV3-2) with TRBJ2-4; possible D gene TRBD2, 5 bases. CDR3 length: 16 residues. The germline V gene has CDR1 LGHDT and CDR2 YNNKEL (reference sequence). V gave up 0 bases and J gave up 6 bases, with 15 bases separating them. CDR3 region: CASSQDSGLTGNIQYF. CDR3 sequence (DNA): TGTGCCAGCAGCCAAGACAGCGGCCTTACGGGAAACATTCAGTACTTC.

V is TRBV15 and J is TRBJ1-1; D uncertain. With 1 base removed from V and 2 bases from J, the gap between germline ends came to 8 bases. The CDR3 consists of 14 residues. Germline CDR1 and CDR2: LNHNV and YYDKDF (reference sequence). The CDR3 DNA reads as TGTGCCACCAGCAGAGTCAGTTACAACACTGAAGCTTTCTTT. Translation gives CATSRVSYNTEAFF.

The chain has TRBV27 and TRBJ2-7; TRBD1 agrees at 9 bases. Germline V gene data show CDR1 as MNHEY and CDR2 as SMNVEV (reference sequence). V dropped 4 bases and J dropped 6; count of bases not matched to a gene: 4. The CDR3 has 13 amino acids. The CDR3 region is CASSWTGESEQYF. CDR3 coding DNA: TGTGCCAGCAGTTGGACAGGGGAGAGCGAGCAGTACTTC.

This clone has a single count. The rearrangement links TRBV18 to TRBJ2-7, with 14 bases aligning to TRBD2. Trimming cost V 3 bases and J 5 bases; bases outside gene matches: 3. The CDR3 runs to 15 residues. Germline V gene lookup returns CDR1 KGHSH and CDR2 LQKENI. The CDR3 DNA is TGTGCCAGCTCACCTCCGGGACTAGCGGGAGACGAGCAGTACTTC. This gives the protein CASSPPGLAGDEQYF.

The CDR3 spells CASSLGGQGAEGYTF. For the CDR3, the DNA is TGTGCCAGCAGCTTAGGGGGACAGGGGGCAGAAGGCTACACCTTC. The chain joins TRBV7-2 to TRBJ1-2; 12 bases are a match to TRBD1. Germline loops: CDR1 SGHTA, CDR2 FQGNSA. This CDR3 is built from 15 residues. J gave up 8 bases and V 1 base, and 5 bases lay outside the gene matches.